These T cell receptor beta chains were read from a single sample in a study of breast tumors, draining lymph nodes, adjacent tissues. TCRdb called the multiplex PCR reads again in MiXCR, with one record for every CDR3 protein. The sample includes around 100,000 distinct CDR3 sequences, 21% of them seen just once. Sequences were obtained from axillary lymph node tissue. Receptor source: a female donor with breast cancer. Some clones in this sample may be carry-over from other donors' samples. Each CDR3 is given with its conserved first and last residue. The order of the fields is CDR3 DNA, CDR3 protein, J gene, clone size, V gene, D gene. The D gene is left open where the match is weak. Part of the rows lack a size; the others show once, few, many or a class for expanded clones.

TGTGCCAGCAGTAGCTACCCATCCTATGGCTACACCTTC CASSSYPSYGYTF TRBJ1-2 many TRBV27 .
TGTGCCAGTAGTATGACAGGGATGGAAAACACCATATATTTT CASSMTGMENTIYF TRBJ1-3 many TRBV19 TRBD1
TGTGCCACCAGCAGGACAGCCTCACCGGTGGAGCAGTACTTC CATSRTASPVEQYF TRBJ2-7 . TRBV10-3 .
TGTGCCAGCGGACAGGGGGCGAGGACTAATGAAAAACTGTTTTTT CASGQGARTNEKLFF TRBJ1-4 many TRBV19 TRBD1
TGCGCCAGCAGCCAATCCCGGGCTTTTGGAGGGGCCAACGTCCTGACTTTC CASSQSRAFGGANVLTF TRBJ2-6 many TRBV4-1 .
TGTGCCAGCAGCCCCTTGGACGTAGCCGGGGAGCTGTTTTTT CASSPLDVAGELFF TRBJ2-2 many TRBV9 .
TGTGCCAGCAGCCTGGGACAGGGGAAAAACTTAATGAACACTGAAGCTTTCTTT CASSLGQGKNLMNTEAFF TRBJ1-1 . TRBV5-5 TRBD1
TGTGCCACCGCAGGGTCATCTTATTCTGGAAACACCATATATTTT CATAGSSYSGNTIYF TRBJ1-3 . TRBV19 .
TGTGCCAGCCGGGACAGGGGTTCACCCCTCCACTTT CASRDRGSPLHF TRBJ1-6 many TRBV4-2 TRBD1
TGTGCCAGCAGTTTTGCGACTAGCTCCTACAATGAGCAGTTCTTC CASSFATSSYNEQFF TRBJ2-1 many TRBV28 .